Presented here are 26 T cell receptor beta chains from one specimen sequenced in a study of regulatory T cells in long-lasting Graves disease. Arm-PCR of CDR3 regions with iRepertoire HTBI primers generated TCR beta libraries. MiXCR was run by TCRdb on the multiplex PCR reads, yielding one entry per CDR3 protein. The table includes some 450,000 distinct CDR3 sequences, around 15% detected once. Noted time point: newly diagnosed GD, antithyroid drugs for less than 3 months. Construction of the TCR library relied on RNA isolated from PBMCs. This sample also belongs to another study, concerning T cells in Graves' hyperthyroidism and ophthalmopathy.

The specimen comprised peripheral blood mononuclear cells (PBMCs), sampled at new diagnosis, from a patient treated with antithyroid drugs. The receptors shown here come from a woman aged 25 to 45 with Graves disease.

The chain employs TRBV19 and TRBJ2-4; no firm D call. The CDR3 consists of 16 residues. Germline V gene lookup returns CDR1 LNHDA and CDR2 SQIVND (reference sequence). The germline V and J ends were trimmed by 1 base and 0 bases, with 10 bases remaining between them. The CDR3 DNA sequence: TGTGCCAGTAGTATAGTAACGACCAAAGCCAAAAACATTCAGTACTTC. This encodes CASSIVTTKAKNIQYF.

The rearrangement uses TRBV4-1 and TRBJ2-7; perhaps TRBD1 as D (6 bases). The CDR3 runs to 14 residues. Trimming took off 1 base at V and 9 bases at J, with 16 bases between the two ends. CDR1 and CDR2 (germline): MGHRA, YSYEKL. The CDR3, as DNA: TGCGCCAGCAGCCAAGGCCTACAGGGACACGGGCAGTACTTC. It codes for CASSQGLQGHGQYF.

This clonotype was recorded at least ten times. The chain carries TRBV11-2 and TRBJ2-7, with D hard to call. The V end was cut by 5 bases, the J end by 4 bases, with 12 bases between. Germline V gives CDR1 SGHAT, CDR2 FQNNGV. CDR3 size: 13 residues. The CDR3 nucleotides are TGTGCCAGCAGCCCTCGGCCGAAATACGAGCAGTACTTC. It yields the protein CASSPRPKYEQYF.

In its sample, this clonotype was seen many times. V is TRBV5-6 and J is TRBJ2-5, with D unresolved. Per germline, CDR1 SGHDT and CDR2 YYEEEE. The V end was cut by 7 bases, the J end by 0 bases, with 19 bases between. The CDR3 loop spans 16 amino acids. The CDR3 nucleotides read TGTGCCAGCGGTTATCGTGCTTTGACCTACCAAGAGACCCAGTACTTC. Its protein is CASGYRALTYQETQYF.

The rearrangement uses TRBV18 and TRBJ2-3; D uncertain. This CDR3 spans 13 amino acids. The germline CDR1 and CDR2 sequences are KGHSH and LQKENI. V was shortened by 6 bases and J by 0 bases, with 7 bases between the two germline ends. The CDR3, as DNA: TGTGCCAGCTCCCACACTAGCACAGATACGCAGTATTTT. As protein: CASSHTSTDTQYF.

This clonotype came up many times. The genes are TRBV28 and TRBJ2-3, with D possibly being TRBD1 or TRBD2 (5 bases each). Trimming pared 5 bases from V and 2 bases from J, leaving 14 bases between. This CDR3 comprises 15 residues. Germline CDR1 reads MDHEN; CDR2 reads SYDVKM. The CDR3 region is CASSLIGEYTDTQYF. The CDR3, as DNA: TGTGCCAGCAGTCTAATAGGGGAGTACACAGATACGCAGTATTTT. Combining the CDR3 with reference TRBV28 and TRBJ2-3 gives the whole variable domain DVKVTQSSRYLVKRTGEKVFLECVQDMDHENMFWYRQDPGLGLRLIYFSYDVKMKEKGDIPEGYSVSREKKERFSLILESASTNQTSMYLCASSLIGEYTDTQYFGPGTRLTVL.

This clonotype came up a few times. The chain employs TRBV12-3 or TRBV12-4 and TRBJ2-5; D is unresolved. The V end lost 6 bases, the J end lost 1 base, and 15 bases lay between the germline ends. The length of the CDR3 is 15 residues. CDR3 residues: CASSPPHKLQETQYF. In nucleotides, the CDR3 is TGTGCCAGCAGCCCCCCGCATAAACTCCAAGAGACCCAGTACTTC.

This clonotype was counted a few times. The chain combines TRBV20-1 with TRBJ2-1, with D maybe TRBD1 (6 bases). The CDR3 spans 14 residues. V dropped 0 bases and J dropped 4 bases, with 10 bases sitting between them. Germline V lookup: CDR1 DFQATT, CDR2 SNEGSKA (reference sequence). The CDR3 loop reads CSARETGPYNEQFF. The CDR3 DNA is TGCAGTGCTAGAGAAACAGGGCCATACAATGAGCAGTTCTTC.

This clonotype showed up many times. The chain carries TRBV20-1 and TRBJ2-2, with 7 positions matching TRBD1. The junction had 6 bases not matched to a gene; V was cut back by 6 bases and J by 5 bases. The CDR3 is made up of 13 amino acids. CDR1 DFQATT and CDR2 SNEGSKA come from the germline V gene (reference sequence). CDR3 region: CSAHRGDTGELFF. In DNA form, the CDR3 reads TGCAGTGCACACAGGGGCGATACCGGGGAGCTGTTTTTT.

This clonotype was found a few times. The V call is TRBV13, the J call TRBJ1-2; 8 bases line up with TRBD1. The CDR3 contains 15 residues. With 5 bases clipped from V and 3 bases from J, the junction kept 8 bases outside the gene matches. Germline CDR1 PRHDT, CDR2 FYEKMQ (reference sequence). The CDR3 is CASSALTGEDYGYTF. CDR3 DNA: TGTGCCAGCAGCGCCTTGACAGGGGAGGACTATGGCTACACCTTC.

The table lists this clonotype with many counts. CDR3 sequence reads: CASSPTTVDEQFF. Written as DNA, the CDR3 is TGCGCCAGCAGCCCCACGACGGTAGATGAGCAGTTCTTC. This sequence joins TRBV5-1 and TRBJ2-1; D is unresolved. Trimming shortened V by 4 bases and J by 8 bases, and 13 bases separated the two germline ends. The CDR3 length is 13 residues. From germline, CDR1 is SGHRS and CDR2 YFSETQ.

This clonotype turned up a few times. The CDR3 spells CASSQESLFQWGANVLTF. CDR3 bases: TGTGCCAGCAGCCAAGAGAGCTTGTTCCAATGGGGGGCCAACGTCCTGACTTTC. This chain joins TRBV14 and TRBJ2-6; D remains ambiguous. The germline gives CDR1 SGHDN, CDR2 FVKESK. The CDR3 is 18 residues long. V dropped 0 bases and J dropped 4 bases, with 16 bases sitting between them. Together with reference TRBV14 and TRBJ2-6, the CDR3 gives the full variable domain: EAGVTQFPSHSVIEKGQTVTLRCDPISGHDNLYWYRRVMGKEIKFLLHFVKESKQDESGMPNNRFLAERTGGTYSTLKVQPAELEDSGVYFCASSQESLFQWGANVLTFGAGSRLTVL.

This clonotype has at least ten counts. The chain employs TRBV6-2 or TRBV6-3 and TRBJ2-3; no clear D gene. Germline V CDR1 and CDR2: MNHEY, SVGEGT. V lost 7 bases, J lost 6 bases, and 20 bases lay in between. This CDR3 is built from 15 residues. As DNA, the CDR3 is TGTGCCAGCACCGAACGGATGATAAGCAAGGATACGCAGTATTTT. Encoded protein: CASTERMISKDTQYF.

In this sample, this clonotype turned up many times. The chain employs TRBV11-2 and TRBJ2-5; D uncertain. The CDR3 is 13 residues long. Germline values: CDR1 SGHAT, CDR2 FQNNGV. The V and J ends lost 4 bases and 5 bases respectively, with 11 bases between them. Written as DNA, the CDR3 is TGTGCCAGCAGCTCGCGCGCCGTTGAGACCCAGTACTTC. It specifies CASSSRAVETQYF.

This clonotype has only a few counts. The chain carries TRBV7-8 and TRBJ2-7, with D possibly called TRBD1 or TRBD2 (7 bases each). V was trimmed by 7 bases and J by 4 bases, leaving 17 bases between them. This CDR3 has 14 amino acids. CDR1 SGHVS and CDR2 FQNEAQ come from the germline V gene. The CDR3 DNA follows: TGTGCCAGCACCTCAGGGGGAGGGCGATACGAGCAGTACTTC. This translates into CASTSGGGRYEQYF.

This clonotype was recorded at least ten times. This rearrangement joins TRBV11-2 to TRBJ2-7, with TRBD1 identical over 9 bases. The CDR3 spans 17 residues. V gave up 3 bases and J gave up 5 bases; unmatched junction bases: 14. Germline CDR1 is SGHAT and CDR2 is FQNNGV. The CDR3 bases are TGTGCCAGCAGCTTTGATGGGACAGGGACGACAGCCCACGAGCAGTACTTC. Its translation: CASSFDGTGTTAHEQYF.

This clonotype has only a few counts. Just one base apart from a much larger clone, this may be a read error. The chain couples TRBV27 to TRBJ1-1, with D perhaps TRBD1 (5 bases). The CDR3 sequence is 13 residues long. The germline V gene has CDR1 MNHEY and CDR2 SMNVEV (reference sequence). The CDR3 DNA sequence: TGTGGCACCGGGCCGGGGGGGAACACTGAAGCTTTCTTT. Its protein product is CGTGPGGNTEAFF.

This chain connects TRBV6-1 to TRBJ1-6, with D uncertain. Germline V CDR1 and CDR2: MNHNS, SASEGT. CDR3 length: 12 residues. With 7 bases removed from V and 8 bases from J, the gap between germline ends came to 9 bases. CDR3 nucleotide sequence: TGTGCCAGCATCTTCGGAGATTCACCCCTCCACTTT. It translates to CASIFGDSPLHF.

CDR3 sequence reads: CASSLWLAGGRETQYF. The CDR3 DNA reads as TGTGCCAGCAGTTTATGGCTGGCGGGTGGGCGAGAGACCCAGTACTTC. J is TRBJ2-5 and V is TRBV12-3 or TRBV12-4; possibly TRBD2 for D (5 bases). This CDR3 contains 16 residues. V was shortened by 2 bases and J by 4 bases, with 17 bases between the two germline ends.

The CDR3 DNA follows: TGTGCCAGCACGGGACAGGGGGCGACCTATGGCTACACCTTC. Its translation is CASTGQGATYGYTF. This rearrangement joins TRBV6-2 or TRBV6-3 to TRBJ1-2; 12 bases align to TRBD1. Germline CDR1 is MNHEY and CDR2 is SVGEGT. The J segment lost 4 bases and the V segment lost 7 bases, leaving 4 bases of the junction unmatched. The CDR3 has 14 amino acids.

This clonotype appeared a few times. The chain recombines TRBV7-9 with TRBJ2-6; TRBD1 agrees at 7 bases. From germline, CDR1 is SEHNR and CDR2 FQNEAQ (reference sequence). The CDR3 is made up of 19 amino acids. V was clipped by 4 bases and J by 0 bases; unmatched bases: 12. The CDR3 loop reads CASSSPGQRLLSGANVLTF. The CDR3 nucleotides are TGTGCCAGCAGCTCCCCGGGACAGCGACTACTCTCTGGGGCCAACGTCCTGACTTTC.

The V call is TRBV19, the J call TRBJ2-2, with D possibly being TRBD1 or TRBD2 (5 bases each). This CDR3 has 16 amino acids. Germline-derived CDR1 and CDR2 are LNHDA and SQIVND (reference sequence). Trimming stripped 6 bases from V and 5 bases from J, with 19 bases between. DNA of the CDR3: TGTGCCAGTAGCCCCGACCGGGCAGGGAGAACCGGGGAGCTGTTTTTT. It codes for CASSPDRAGRTGELFF.

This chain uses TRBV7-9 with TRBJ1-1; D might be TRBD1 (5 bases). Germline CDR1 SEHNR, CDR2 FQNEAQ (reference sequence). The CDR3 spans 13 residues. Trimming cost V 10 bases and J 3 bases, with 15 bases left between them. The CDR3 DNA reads TGTGCCACCTCAGGGATAAAGGACACTGAAGCTTTCTTT. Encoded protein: CATSGIKDTEAFF.

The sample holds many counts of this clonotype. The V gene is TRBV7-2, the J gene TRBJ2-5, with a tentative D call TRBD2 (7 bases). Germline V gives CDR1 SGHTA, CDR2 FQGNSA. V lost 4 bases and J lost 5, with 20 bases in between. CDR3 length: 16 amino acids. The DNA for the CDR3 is TGTGCCAGCAGCTCCCGGGTGGGGGGGCGAATGGAGACCCAGTACTTC. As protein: CASSSRVGGRMETQYF.

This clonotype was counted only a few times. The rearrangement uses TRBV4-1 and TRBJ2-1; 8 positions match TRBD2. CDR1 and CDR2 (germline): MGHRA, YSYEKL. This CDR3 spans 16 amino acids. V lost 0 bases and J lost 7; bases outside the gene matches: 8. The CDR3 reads CASSQDVAGTLNEQFF. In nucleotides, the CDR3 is TGCGCCAGCAGCCAAGATGTAGCGGGAACGCTGAATGAGCAGTTCTTC.

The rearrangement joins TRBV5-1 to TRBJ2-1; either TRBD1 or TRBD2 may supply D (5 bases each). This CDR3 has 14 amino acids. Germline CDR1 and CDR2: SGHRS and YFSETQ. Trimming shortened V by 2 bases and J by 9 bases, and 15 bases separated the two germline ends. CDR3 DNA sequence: TGCGCCAGCAGCTTCGCCCCGGGACCCGGTGAGCAGTTCTTC. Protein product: CASSFAPGPGEQFF.